These 14 T cell receptor beta chains were all obtained from the same sample, sequenced in a study of shared clonotypes between healthy human individuals. Only in-frame clones appear in the TCRdb table, and some are missing; sequencing was by immunoSEQ multiplex PCR. Of under 650,000 clones listed, 95% to 97% are singletons. The sample consisted of naive CD4+ T cells sorted from blood. Subset of the sample: CD45RA+ positively selected. The receptors were gathered from a woman in her twenties or thirties in good health.

This chain uses TRBV2 with TRBJ1-2; D uncertain. CDR1 is SNHLY and CDR2 is FYNNEI in the germline V gene. This CDR3 has 17 residues. The V end lost 1 base, the J end lost 8 bases, and 23 bases lay between the germline ends. CDR3 amino acids: CASSEVGWRPQEGGYTF. Written as DNA, the CDR3 is TGTGCCAGCAGTGAAGTGGGGTGGCGGCCCCAAGAGGGAGGCTACACCTTC. Full variable domain (missing parts from reference TRBV2 and TRBJ1-2): EPEVTQTPSHQVTQMGQEVILRCVPISNHLYFYWYRQILGQKVEFLVSFYNNEISEKSEIFDDQFSVERPDGSNFTLKIRSTKLEDSAMYFCASSEVGWRPQEGGYTFGSGTRLTVV.

Comment on this clone: An end of the junction does not agree with germline; a read error may underlie this. Other DNA variants within this sample encode the same CDR3. The gene calls are TRBV29-1 and TRBJ2-7, with TRBD2 matching 8 bases. Germline-derived CDR1 and CDR2 are SQVTM and ANQGSEA. This CDR3 contains 13 residues. The CDR3 DNA follows: TGTAGCGTTGGGACTAGACTCTCCTACGAGCAGTACTTC. Translated: CSVGTRLSYEQYF.

The chain has TRBV5-6 and TRBJ1-4, with unresolved D. CDR1 is SGHDT and CDR2 is YYEEEE in the germline V gene. This CDR3 is built from 15 residues. Trimming shortened V by 1 base and J by 4 bases, and 11 bases separated the two germline ends. CDR3 DNA: TGTGCCAGCAGCTTGTTCGCTGACCTTAATGAAAAACTGTTTTTT. Protein: CASSLFADLNEKLFF.

V usage is TRBV28 and J usage is TRBJ2-7; 7 bases align to TRBD2. V lost 2 bases, J lost 2 bases, and 3 bases stayed unmatched. CDR1 and CDR2 (germline): MDHEN, SYDVKM. The CDR3 is 14 residues long. The CDR3 is CASSLSLAAYEQYF. As DNA, the CDR3 is TGTGCCAGCAGTTTAAGCCTAGCGGCCTACGAGCAGTACTTC.

The chain joins TRBV18 to TRBJ2-7, with 10 nucleotides matching TRBD1. CDR1 is KGHSH and CDR2 is LQKENI in the germline V gene. Trimming at V came to 8 bases and at J to 3 bases, leaving 13 bases not matched to a gene. The length of the CDR3 is 16 residues. The CDR3 sequence is CASVSTGTGDIYEQYF. DNA of the CDR3: TGTGCCAGCGTAAGCACTGGGACAGGGGACATCTACGAGCAGTACTTC.

The rearrangement links TRBV5-1 to TRBJ2-2, with D possibly matching TRBD2 (6 bases). This CDR3 spans 15 amino acids. Deletions cut 1 base from V and 1 base from J, with 8 bases between. The germline gives CDR1 SGHRS, CDR2 YFSETQ. The CDR3 bases are TGCGCCAGCAGCTTGTTGGAGGGGAACACCGGGGAGCTGTTTTTT. It translates to CASSLLEGNTGELFF.

The V gene is TRBV2, the J gene TRBJ2-7, with D perhaps matching TRBD1 (5 bases). The CDR3 has 17 residues. CDR1 and CDR2 from the germline V gene are SNHLY and FYNNEI. V gave up 3 bases and J gave up 3 bases, with 21 bases separating them. The CDR3 DNA reads TGTGCCAGCAGTGAGCTCTTCGGAACAGGACCAGACTACGAGCAGTACTTC. This sequence encodes CASSELFGTGPDYEQYF.

The chain links TRBV7-8 to TRBJ2-1; D perhaps matches TRBD1 (5 bases). The germline V gene encodes CDR1 SGHVS and CDR2 FQNEAQ. V was clipped by 3 bases and J by 8 bases, with 11 bases between them. The CDR3 covers 13 residues. CDR3 sequence: CASSFVQGHEQFF. In DNA form, the CDR3 reads TGTGCCAGCAGCTTCGTCCAGGGTCATGAGCAGTTCTTC. Full variable domain (remainder filled in from reference TRBV7-8 and TRBJ2-1): GAGVSQSPRYKVAKRGQDVALRCDPISGHVSLFWYQQALGQGPEFLTYFQNEAQLDKSGLPSDRFFAERPEGSVSTLKIQRTQQEDSAVYLCASSFVQGHEQFFGPGTRLTVL.

The chain employs TRBV19 and TRBJ1-5, with D possibly being TRBD1 (6 bases). The CDR3 spans 15 residues. Germline V lookup: CDR1 LNHDA, CDR2 SQIVND (reference sequence). V lost 5 bases to trimming and J lost 3 bases, with 14 bases between them. The CDR3 protein is CASSRGRGHNQPQHF. The CDR3 DNA is TGTGCCAGTAGTCGCGGACGGGGGCACAATCAGCCCCAGCATTTT.

The chain is built from TRBV29-1 and TRBJ1-4; 9 nucleotides agree with TRBD1. Germline V lookup: CDR1 SQVTM, CDR2 ANQGSEA. CDR3 length: 15 residues. V shed 1 base, J shed 10 bases, and the junction held 10 bases outside the gene matches. The CDR3 region has the DNA TGCAGCGTTGAAGGTATAGACAGGGGGATTGGAAAACTGTTTTTT. Amino acids: CSVEGIDRGIGKLFF.

The DNA of the CDR3 is TGTGCCAGCAGTGTAGGGACAGGGGTCTACAATGAGCAGTTCTTC. Its protein is CASSVGTGVYNEQFF. This chain connects TRBV6-6 to TRBJ2-1; TRBD1 matches 10 bases. Per the germline V gene, CDR1 is MNHNY and CDR2 is SVGAGI (reference sequence). The CDR3 is 15 residues long. V lost 5 bases and J lost 3; bases outside the gene matches: 4.

J is TRBJ2-3 and V is TRBV6-6; 7 bases agree with TRBD2. CDR3 length: 16 amino acids. After removal of 0 bases from V and 1 base from J, the junction contained 4 bases not matched to a gene. Germline values: CDR1 MNHNY, CDR2 SVGAGI (reference sequence). CDR3 DNA sequence: TGTGCCAGCAGTTACTCGAAGCTAGCGGGCACAGATACGCAGTATTTT. Protein: CASSYSKLAGTDTQYF.

In this sample, this clone turned up once. V and J are TRBV9 and TRBJ1-1; D may be TRBD1 (6 bases). Germline CDR1 and CDR2: SGDLS and YYNGEE. This CDR3 comprises 14 residues. Trimming left V 1 base short and J 4 bases short, with 11 bases between. The CDR3 DNA reads TGTGCCAGCAGCGTAAGGGGGGGAGGCACTGAAGCTTTCTTT. It translates to CASSVRGGGTEAFF. The full variable domain, completed using reference TRBV9 and TRBJ1-1, is DSGVTQTPKHLITATGQRVTLRCSPRSGDLSVYWYQQSLDQGLQFLIQYYNGEERAKGNILERFSAQQFPDLHSELNLSSLELGDSALYFCASSVRGGGTEAFFGQGTRLTVV.

This chain joins TRBV5-1 and TRBJ2-5; D possibly corresponds to TRBD1 (5 bases). TRBJ2-7 explains the end of the DNA better; the J call may be wrong. The CDR3 is made up of 15 amino acids. Germline assignment: CDR1 SGHRS and CDR2 YFSETQ. This CDR3 reads CASSLLDSSSYEQYF. The CDR3 bases are TGCGCCAGCAGCTTGCTCGACAGTAGCTCCTACGAGCAGTACTTC.